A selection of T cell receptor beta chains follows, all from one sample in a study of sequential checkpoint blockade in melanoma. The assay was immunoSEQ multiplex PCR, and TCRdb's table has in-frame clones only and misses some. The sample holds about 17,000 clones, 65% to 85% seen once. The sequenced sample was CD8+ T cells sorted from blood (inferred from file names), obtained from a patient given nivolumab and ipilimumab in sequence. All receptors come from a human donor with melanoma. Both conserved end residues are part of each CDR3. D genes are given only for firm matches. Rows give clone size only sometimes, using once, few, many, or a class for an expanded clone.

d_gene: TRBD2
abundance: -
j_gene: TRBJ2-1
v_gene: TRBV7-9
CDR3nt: TGTGCCAGCAAGGTCAGCGGGAGCTCCTACAATGAGCAGTTCTTC
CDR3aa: CASKVSGSSYNEQFF

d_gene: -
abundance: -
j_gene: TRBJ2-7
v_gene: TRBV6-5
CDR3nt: TGTGCCAGCAGCCCCGGTCGGGGTGGCTCCTACGAGCAGTACTTC
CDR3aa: CASSPGRGGSYEQYF

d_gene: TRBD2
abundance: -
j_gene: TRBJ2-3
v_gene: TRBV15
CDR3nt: TGTGCCACCAGCAGGGGCCGGGAGGCAGATACGCAGTATTTT
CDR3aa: CATSRGREADTQYF

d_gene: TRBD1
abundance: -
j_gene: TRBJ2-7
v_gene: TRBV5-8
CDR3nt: TGTGCCAGCAGCTTGGGGACAGGGCTCTACGAGCAGTACTTC
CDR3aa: CASSLGTGLYEQYF

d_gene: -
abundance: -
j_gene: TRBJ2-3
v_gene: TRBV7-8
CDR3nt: TGTGCCAGCAGCATAAACAGGGCAGATACGCAGTATTTT
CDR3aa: CASSINRADTQYF

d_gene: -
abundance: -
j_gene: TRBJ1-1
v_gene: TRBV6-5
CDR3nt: TGTGCCAGCAGTTACCGGGACAAAGCTTTCTTT
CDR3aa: CASSYRDKAFF

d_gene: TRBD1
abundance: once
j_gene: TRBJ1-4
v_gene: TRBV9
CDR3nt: TGTGCCAGCAGCGTGGGAGGACAGGCTAATGAAAAACTGTTTTTT
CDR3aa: CASSVGGQANEKLFF

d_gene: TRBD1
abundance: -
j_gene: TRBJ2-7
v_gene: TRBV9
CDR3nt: TGTGCCAGCAGCGTAAGGACAGGTGGGGTTGATGAGCAGTACTTC
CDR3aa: CASSVRTGGVDEQYF

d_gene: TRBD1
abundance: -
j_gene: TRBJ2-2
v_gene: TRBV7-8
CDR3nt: TGTGCCAGCAGTCCCCGACAGGGGGTGAACACCGGGGAGCTGTTTTTT
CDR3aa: CASSPRQGVNTGELFF

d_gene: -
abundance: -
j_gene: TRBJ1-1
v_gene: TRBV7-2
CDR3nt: TGTGCCAGCAGCCGTCGGGACATGCTGAACACTGAAGCTTTCTTT
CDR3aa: CASSRRDMLNTEAFF

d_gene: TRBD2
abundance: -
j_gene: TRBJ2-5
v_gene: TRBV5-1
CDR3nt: TGCGCCAGCAGCCCGGGACTAGCGGATGGAGAGACCCAGTACTTC
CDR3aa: CASSPGLADGETQYF

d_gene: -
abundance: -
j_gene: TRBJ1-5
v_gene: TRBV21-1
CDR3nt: TGTGCCAGCAGCAAAGGACTTCCCCGGAGGTATAGCGCGAGCAATCAGCCCCAGCATTTT
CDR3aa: CASSKGLPRRYSASNQPQHF